The clone carrying this T cell receptor (beta chain) was counted many times. Its antigen remains unknown. RNA transcripts were the source from which TCR beta CDR3 regions were amplified. Following a first-round RT-PCR that used HTBI primers, a second-round multiplex PCR was carried out. In TCRdb, the multiplex PCR reads were re-called with MiXCR into one record per CDR3 protein. The data hold under 200,000 distinct CDR3 sequences, with approximately 40% observed a single time. Certain patients were not enrolled. These were patients with other autoimmune diseases, uncontrolled infections, pregnancy or lactation. The PBMCs originated from roughly 9.6 ml of fresh peripheral blood. This sample stems from a study of Graves' ophthalmopathy and Graves' hyperthyroidism. The V gene lost 0 bases and the J gene lost 2 bases, with 11 bases spanning the gap. The CDR3 loop spans 15 amino acids. CDR1 SGHKS and CDR2 YYEKEE come from the germline V gene (reference sequence).

Study conclusions and caveats: Detected in blood as well were most expanded thyroid clonotypes with frequency above 0.001.

This clonotype was obtained from a middle-aged woman with Graves' ophthalmopathy. The specimen was peripheral blood. V usage is TRBV5-5 and J usage is TRBJ1-2; D is uncertain. The CDR3 nucleotides read TGTGCCAGCAGCTTGGGAGTGACCCTAAACTATGGCTACACCTTC. Translating it yields CASSLGVTLNYGYTF.